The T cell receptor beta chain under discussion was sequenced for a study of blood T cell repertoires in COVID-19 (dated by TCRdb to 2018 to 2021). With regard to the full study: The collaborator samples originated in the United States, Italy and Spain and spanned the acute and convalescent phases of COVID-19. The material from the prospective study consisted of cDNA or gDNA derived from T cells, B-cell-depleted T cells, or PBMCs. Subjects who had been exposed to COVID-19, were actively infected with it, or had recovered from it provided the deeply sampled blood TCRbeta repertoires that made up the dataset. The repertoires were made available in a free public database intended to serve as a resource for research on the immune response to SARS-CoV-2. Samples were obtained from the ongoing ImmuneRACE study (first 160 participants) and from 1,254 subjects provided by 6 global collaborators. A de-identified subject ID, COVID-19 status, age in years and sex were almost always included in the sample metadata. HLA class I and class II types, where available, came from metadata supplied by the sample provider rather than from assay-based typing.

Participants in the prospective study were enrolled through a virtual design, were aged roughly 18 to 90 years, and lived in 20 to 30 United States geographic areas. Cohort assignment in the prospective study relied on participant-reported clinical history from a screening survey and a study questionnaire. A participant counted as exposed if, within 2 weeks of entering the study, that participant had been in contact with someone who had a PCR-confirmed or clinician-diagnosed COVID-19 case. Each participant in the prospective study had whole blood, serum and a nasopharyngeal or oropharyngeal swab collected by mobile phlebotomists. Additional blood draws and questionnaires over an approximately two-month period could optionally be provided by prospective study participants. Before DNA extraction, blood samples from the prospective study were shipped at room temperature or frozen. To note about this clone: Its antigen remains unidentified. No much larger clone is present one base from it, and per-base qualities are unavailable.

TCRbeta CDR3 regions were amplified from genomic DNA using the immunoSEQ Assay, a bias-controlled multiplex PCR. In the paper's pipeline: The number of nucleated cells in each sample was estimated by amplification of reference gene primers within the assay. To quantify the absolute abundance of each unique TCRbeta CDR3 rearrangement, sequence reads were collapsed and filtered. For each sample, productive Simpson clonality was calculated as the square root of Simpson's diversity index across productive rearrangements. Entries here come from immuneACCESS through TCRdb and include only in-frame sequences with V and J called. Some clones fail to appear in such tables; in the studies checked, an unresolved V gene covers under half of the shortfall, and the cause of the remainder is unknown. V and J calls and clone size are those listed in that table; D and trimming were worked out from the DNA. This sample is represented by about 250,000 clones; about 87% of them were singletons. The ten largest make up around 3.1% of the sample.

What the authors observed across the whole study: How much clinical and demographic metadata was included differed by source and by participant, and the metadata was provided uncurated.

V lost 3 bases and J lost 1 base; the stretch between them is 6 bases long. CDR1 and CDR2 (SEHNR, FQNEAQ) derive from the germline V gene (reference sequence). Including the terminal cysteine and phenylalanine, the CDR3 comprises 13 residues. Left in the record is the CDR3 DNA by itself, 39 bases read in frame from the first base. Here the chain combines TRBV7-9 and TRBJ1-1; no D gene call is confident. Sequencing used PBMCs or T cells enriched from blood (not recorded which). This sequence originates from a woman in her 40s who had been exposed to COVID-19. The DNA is TGTGCCAGCAGCTTGTCCAGGAACACTGAAGCTTTCTTT. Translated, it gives CASSLSRNTEAFF.